Described below is a single T cell receptor beta chain sequence and its context. Its antigen is undetermined. The sample originates from a study of OX40 agonist ivuxolimab in advanced cancers. Findings of the study overall: CD8+ T cells averaged more expanded clones than CD4+.

Only in-frame clones appear in the TCRdb table, and some are missing; sequencing was by immunoSEQ multiplex PCR. Seen here are some 14,000 clones, roughly 60% observed once, and the top ten hold around 8.4%. This CDR3 is 14 amino acids long. V lost 6 bases and J lost 6; bases outside the gene matches: 10. From germline, CDR1 is MDHEN and CDR2 SYDVKM. This TCR was sampled from an adult with an advanced solid tumor such as melanoma, head and neck, liver or kidney cancer. V and J are TRBV28 and TRBJ1-2; 7 bases agree with TRBD1. Sequences were derived from CD4+ or CD8+ T cells sorted from blood, sampled in a trial of the OX40 agonist ivuxolimab. The CDR3, as DNA: TGTGCCAGCAGCACTGACAGGGCTTCCGATGGCTACACCTTC. This sequence encodes CASSTDRASDGYTF.